These 29 T cell receptor beta chains originate from one sample sequenced in a study of T cells in Graves' hyperthyroidism and ophthalmopathy. The TCR beta CDR3 regions underwent amplification using RNA transcripts as the source. When the TCR CDR3 underwent first-round RT-PCR, the HTBI primer set was used. One entry per CDR3 protein results from TCRdb running MiXCR on the multiplex PCR reads. The sample has 550,000 to 700,000 distinct CDR3 sequences, around 46% seen once; the top ten hold roughly 19%. Sequences were obtained from peripheral blood or thyroid tissue (not recorded which). Receptors originate from an adult woman with Graves' disease, either hyperthyroidism or ophthalmopathy (not recorded which).

This clonotype was detected ten times or more. The chain uses TRBV20-1 and TRBJ1-1, with D uncertain. Germline lookup yields CDR1 DFQATT and CDR2 SNEGSKA (reference sequence). Between the trimmed V and J ends, which lost 4 bases and 1 base, there was a span of 16 bases. The CDR3 runs 15 residues. Written as DNA, the CDR3 is TGCAGTGCTAAGAGTCAGGCGATGGGGAACACTGAAGCTTTCTTT. Amino acids: CSAKSQAMGNTEAFF.

Many counts were recorded for this clonotype. The chain has TRBV20-1 and TRBJ2-7; 11 bases agree with TRBD2. CDR3 size: 15 residues. The ends lost 3 bases at V and 3 bases at J; junction bases unmatched: 7. In germline, CDR1 is DFQATT, CDR2 SNEGSKA (reference sequence). CDR3 bases: TGCAGTGCTAGGCTACTAGCGGGAGAGGGCTACGAGCAGTACTTC. This translates into CSARLLAGEGYEQYF.

This clonotype was counted at least ten times. The chain uses TRBV5-1 and TRBJ2-5; D perhaps matches TRBD2 (5 bases). Germline V gene data show CDR1 as SGHRS and CDR2 as YFSETQ. The length of the CDR3 is 14 residues. V gave up 0 bases and J gave up 5 bases, with 11 bases separating them. The CDR3 nucleotides are TGCGCCAGCAGCTTGGCAGCGGTACGGGAGACCCAGTACTTC. Translating gives CASSLAAVRETQYF.

Notes on this clonotype: A much larger clone differs by one base, so this may be a read error. The chain links TRBV2 to TRBJ2-7; D gene uncertain. The V gene's germline CDR1 is SNHLY and CDR2 FYNNEI. The CDR3 covers 12 residues. The CDR3 protein is CAGSVYIYEQYF. The CDR3 coding sequence is TGTGCCGGCAGTGTTTACATCTACGAGCAGTACTTC.

This clonotype was seen repeatedly, ten times or more. The chain uses TRBV2 and TRBJ1-2; 8 bases align to TRBD1. The germline gives CDR1 SNHLY, CDR2 FYNNEI. The CDR3 has 13 amino acids. Unmatched junction bases numbered 4, after V lost 5 bases and J lost 5 bases. CDR3 residues: CASSTRGQYGYTF. The DNA of the CDR3 is TGTGCCAGCAGTACCAGGGGGCAATATGGCTACACCTTC.

This chain links TRBV2 with TRBJ1-1; TRBD1 agrees at 8 bases. The ends lost 4 bases at V and 3 bases at J; junction bases unmatched: 7. The germline V gene has CDR1 SNHLY and CDR2 FYNNEI. The CDR3 is made up of 15 amino acids. The CDR3 sequence: CASSGQDRAHTEAFF. DNA for the CDR3: TGTGCCAGCAGTGGACAGGACAGGGCCCACACTGAAGCTTTCTTT.

This chain uses TRBV7-3 with TRBJ2-7; TRBD2 is a possible D gene (7 bases). V was pared by 5 bases and J by 7 bases, with 15 bases between. This CDR3 spans 13 amino acids. CDR1 SGHTA and CDR2 FQGTGA come from the germline V gene. The CDR3 sequence: CASSGGALGEQYF. CDR3 nucleotide sequence: TGTGCCAGCAGCGGGGGGGCGCTGGGAGAGCAGTACTTC.

This sequence joins TRBV9 and TRBJ1-3; D is unresolved. This CDR3 region has 17 residues. From germline, CDR1 is SGDLS and CDR2 YYNGEE. Between the trimmed V and J ends, which lost 0 bases and 1 base, there was a span of 14 bases. DNA of the CDR3: TGTGCCAGCAGCGTAGAAACACACAGCTTATCTGGAAACACCATATATTTT. It translates to CASSVETHSLSGNTIYF.

As for this clonotype: At one end the junction does not follow the germline gene, possibly because of a read error. J is TRBJ2-6 and V is TRBV9; either TRBD1 or TRBD2 may supply D (5 bases each). CDR3 length equals 13 residues. Germline loops: CDR1 SGDLS, CDR2 YYNGEE. CDR3 residues: CASSVDPGRTEAF. In DNA form, the CDR3 reads TGTGCCAGCAGCGTAGATCCGGGGCGGACTGAAGCTTTC.

This chain connects TRBV28 to TRBJ1-1, with D hard to call. The CDR3 sequence is 13 residues long. V was clipped by 1 base and J by 5 bases, with 8 bases between them. CDR1 MDHEN and CDR2 SYDVKM come from the germline V gene. The CDR3 bases are TGTGCCAGCAGTTTATTAATGGGAACTGAAGCTTTCTTT. It is translated as CASSLLMGTEAFF.

The chain links TRBV3-1 to TRBJ2-5; either TRBD1 or TRBD2 may supply D (5 bases each). Between the trimmed V and J ends, which lost 4 bases and 0 bases, there was a span of 15 bases. The CDR3 covers 16 residues. The germline gives CDR1 LGHDT, CDR2 YNNKEL (reference sequence). The CDR3 here is CASSLLQGRYQETQYF. DNA of the CDR3: TGTGCCAGCAGCCTACTCCAGGGACGGTACCAAGAGACCCAGTACTTC.

This clonotype was counted many times. The chain employs TRBV27 and TRBJ1-5, with TRBD1 matching 8 bases. Looked up from germline, CDR1 is MNHEY and CDR2 is SMNVEV (reference sequence). V dropped 3 bases and J dropped 6; count of bases not matched to a gene: 4. The CDR3 has 14 residues. This chain's CDR3 is CASSFQGAGQPQHF. The CDR3 bases are TGTGCCAGCAGTTTTCAGGGGGCGGGTCAGCCCCAGCATTTT.

This clonotype was picked up a small number of times. V usage is TRBV19 and J usage is TRBJ1-2; 11 nucleotides agree with TRBD1. Per the germline V gene, CDR1 is LNHDA and CDR2 is SQIVND (reference sequence). This CDR3 spans 16 amino acids. The trim removed 3 bases at V and 3 bases at J, leaving 6 bases unmatched. The CDR3: CASSIPPGQGDYGYTF. CDR3 nucleotides: TGTGCCAGTAGTATCCCTCCGGGACAGGGGGACTATGGCTACACCTTC.

This clonotype has only a few counts. V gene TRBV10-2 combines with J gene TRBJ1-4, with D perhaps matching TRBD1 (5 bases). The CDR3 has 14 amino acids. Looked up from germline, CDR1 is WSHSY and CDR2 is SAAADI. Trimming pared 6 bases from V and 6 bases from J, leaving 14 bases between. This CDR3 reads CASSPGTSYEKLFF. The DNA for the CDR3 is TGCGCCAGCAGCCCCGGGACCTCGTATGAAAAACTGTTTTTT.

The rearrangement joins TRBV10-2 to TRBJ2-5; D tentatively fits TRBD1 or TRBD2 (5 bases each). The germline CDR1 and CDR2 sequences are WSHSY and SAAADI. Between the trimmed V and J ends, which lost 8 bases and 2 bases, there was a span of 12 bases. The CDR3 has 13 amino acids. The CDR3 nucleotides are TGCGCCAGCCTTACGAGGGGACAAGAGACCCAGTACTTC. Amino acid sequence: CASLTRGQETQYF.

This clonotype was observed at least ten times. The chain has TRBV7-3 and TRBJ1-1, with D perhaps matching TRBD1 (6 bases). CDR1 is SGHTA and CDR2 is FQGTGA in the germline V gene. Trimming cost V 2 bases and J 1 base, with 11 bases left between them. This CDR3 is 15 amino acids long. This CDR3 is CASSLGGGGNTEAFF. The DNA of the CDR3 is TGTGCCAGCAGCTTAGGGGGGGGCGGGAACACTGAAGCTTTCTTT.

The gene calls are TRBV2 and TRBJ1-1, with 9 bases that match TRBD1. This CDR3 comprises 16 residues. With V trimmed by 6 bases and J by 6 bases, 14 bases remained unmatched. Looked up from germline, CDR1 is SNHLY and CDR2 is FYNNEI. The CDR3 DNA is TGTGCCAGCAGACGATGGACAGGGGCAAATAGTGCTGAAGCTTTCTTT. Translation: CASRRWTGANSAEAFF.

About this clonotype itself: A junction boundary mismatches the germline segment, possibly from a read error. The rearrangement uses TRBV2 and TRBJ2-5; the match to TRBD2 covers 9 bases. Germline CDR1 SNHLY, CDR2 FYNNEI. CDR3 length: 16 amino acids. The CDR3 sequence is CASSQSGLAGIETQYF. CDR3 nucleotides: TGCGCCAGCAGCCAAAGCGGGCTAGCGGGAATTGAGACCCAGTACTTC.

This clonotype was seen at least ten times. The chain carries TRBV6-2 or TRBV6-3 and TRBJ2-7; D is uncertain. V lost 0 bases and J 3 bases, leaving 12 bases between the germline ends. Germline CDR1 MNHEY, CDR2 SVGEGT. The CDR3 loop spans 15 amino acids. The CDR3 here is CASSYSWEARYEQYF. CDR3 DNA: TGTGCCAGCAGTTACTCGTGGGAAGCCCGCTACGAGCAGTACTTC.

This clonotype occurred many times. The CDR3 is CASSHAVMGEQYF. The CDR3, as DNA: TGTGCCAGCAGCCATGCCGTGATGGGGGAGCAGTACTTC. The V call is TRBV14, the J call TRBJ2-7; D is ambiguous. Trimming stripped 3 bases from V and 7 bases from J, with 13 bases between. The length of the CDR3 is 13 residues. Per the germline V gene, CDR1 is SGHDN and CDR2 is FVKESK. Full variable domain (rest looked up from reference TRBV14 and TRBJ2-7): EAGVTQFPSHSVIEKGQTVTLRCDPISGHDNLYWYRRVMGKEIKFLLHFVKESKQDESGMPNNRFLAERTGGTYSTLKVQPAELEDSGVYFCASSHAVMGEQYFGPGTRLTVT.

This clonotype was detected many times. The chain has TRBV4-2 and TRBJ1-1; 10 bases align to TRBD1. V dropped 3 bases and J dropped 2; count of bases not matched to a gene: 0. This CDR3 contains 14 residues. Germline CDR1 LGHNA, CDR2 YNFKEQ. The CDR3 spells CASSQTGGNTEAFF. For the CDR3, the DNA is TGTGCCAGCAGCCAGACAGGGGGCAACACTGAAGCTTTCTTT.

The J gene is TRBJ2-5, the V gene TRBV20-1, with TRBD1 identical over 7 bases. CDR1 and CDR2 from the germline V gene are DFQATT and SNEGSKA (reference sequence). The CDR3 runs to 13 residues. Trimming at V came to 7 bases and at J to 5 bases, leaving 10 bases not matched to a gene. CDR3 amino acids: CSVKTGLRETQYF. The CDR3 region has the DNA TGCAGTGTCAAGACAGGGTTAAGGGAGACCCAGTACTTC.

This clonotype was detected a few times. The chain uses TRBV15 and TRBJ1-2, with a tentative D call TRBD1 (5 bases). CDR1 LNHNV and CDR2 YYDKDF come from the germline V gene (reference sequence). CDR3 length: 14 amino acids. Trimming stripped 3 bases from V and 7 bases from J, with 15 bases between. The CDR3 is CATSRAGEGSGYTF. CDR3 coding DNA: TGTGCCACCAGCAGGGCGGGGGAAGGGAGTGGCTACACCTTC.

Note on this clonotype: An end of the junction does not agree with germline; a read error may underlie this. The chain links TRBV2 to TRBJ1-2; D call uncertain. Per the germline V gene, CDR1 is SNHLY and CDR2 is FYNNEI. The CDR3 runs to 12 residues. The CDR3: CASSLGLIGYAF. The CDR3 DNA sequence: TGTGCCAGCAGCCTAGGTCTGATTGGCTACGCCTTC.

The J gene is TRBJ1-6, the V gene TRBV28, with D possibly being TRBD1 (5 bases). Trimming left V 7 bases short and J 8 bases short, with 15 bases between. The CDR3 covers 14 residues. Per germline, CDR1 MDHEN and CDR2 SYDVKM. CDR3 region: CASTHYRDYSPLHF. CDR3 nucleotide sequence: TGTGCCAGCACTCATTACCGGGACTATTCACCCCTCCACTTT.

This clonotype has just a few counts. The conserved closing phenylalanine or tryptophan is absent in this CDR3, likely reflecting a read error. The limits of the CDR3 on the DNA are not certain, so only TCRdb's listed CDR3 is given. The chain recombines TRBV2 with TRBJ1-3; TRBD1 is the table's D call, not checked against the DNA. Termini included, the CDR3 measures 10 amino acids. CDR1 is SNHLY, CDR2 FYNNEI, per germline. CDR3 protein: CASRDPTGDT.

The chain has TRBV7-2 and TRBJ1-2, with D uncertain. Germline CDR1 is SGHTA and CDR2 is FQGNSA. The CDR3 spans 13 residues. The V end lost 3 bases, the J end lost 12 bases, and 17 bases lay between the germline ends. The CDR3 reads CASSLGRASGNTF. The CDR3, as DNA: TGTGCCAGCAGCTTGGGTAGGGCCTCTGGAAACACCTTC. Filled out from reference TRBV7-2 and TRBJ1-2, the complete variable domain reads GAGVSQSPSNKVTEKGKDVELRCDPISGHTALYWYRQSLGQGLEFLIYFQGNSAPDKSGLPSDRFSAERTGGSVSTLTIQRTQQEDSAVYLCASSLGRASGNTFGSGTRLTVV.

This clonotype was recorded only once. The chain couples TRBV10-1 to TRBJ2-3, with D possibly matching TRBD1 (6 bases). The CDR3 totals 18 residues. The germline gives CDR1 WNHNN, CDR2 SYGVQD (reference sequence). Trimming left V 0 bases short and J 2 bases short, with 18 bases between. The CDR3 loop is CASSESTQGFGYTDTQYF. The CDR3 DNA reads as TGCGCCAGCAGTGAGTCCACTCAGGGGTTTGGGTACACAGATACGCAGTATTTT.

Comment on this clonotype: An end of the junction does not agree with germline; a read error may underlie this. The chain employs TRBV20-1 and TRBJ1-6, with D possibly matching TRBD1 (5 bases). Germline CDR1 DFQATT, CDR2 SNEGSKA (reference sequence). CDR3 length: 15 residues. The CDR3 loop is CSARDQTDYSSPLHF. DNA for the CDR3: TGCAGTGCTAGAGATCAGACAGATTATAGTTCACCCCTCCACTTT.